This TCR beta chain was observed in a study of graft-versus-host responses after intestinal transplantation. Sequenced by immunoSEQ multiplex PCR; TCRdb stores in-frame clones only, minus some. The profile covers about 100,000 clones, with roughly 90% appearing a single time and roughly 1% taken by the ten largest. A note on this clone: Its antigen is still unknown.

The origin of this receptor is a human donor who was the organ donor for an intestinal transplant. Sequenced material: unstimulated CD4+ T cells sorted from spleen or lymph node cells, taken before transplant.

The CDR3, as DNA: TGTGCCTGGAGTGTGCTAGCGGATAGCACAGATACGCAGTATTTT. Its translation: CAWSVLADSTDTQYF. The chain recombines TRBV30 with TRBJ2-3; TRBD2 matches at 7 bases. V dropped 0 bases and J dropped 0; count of bases not matched to a gene: 3. The CDR3 has 15 residues. CDR1 is GTSNPN and CDR2 is SVGIG in the germline V gene (reference sequence). The variable domain in full, with the rest retrieved from reference TRBV30 and TRBJ2-3, is SQTIHQWPATLVQPVGSPLSLECTVEGTSNPNLYWYRQAAGRGLQLLFYSVGIGQISSEVPQNLSASRPQDRQFILSSKKLLLSDSGFYLCAWSVLADSTDTQYFGPGTRLTVL.